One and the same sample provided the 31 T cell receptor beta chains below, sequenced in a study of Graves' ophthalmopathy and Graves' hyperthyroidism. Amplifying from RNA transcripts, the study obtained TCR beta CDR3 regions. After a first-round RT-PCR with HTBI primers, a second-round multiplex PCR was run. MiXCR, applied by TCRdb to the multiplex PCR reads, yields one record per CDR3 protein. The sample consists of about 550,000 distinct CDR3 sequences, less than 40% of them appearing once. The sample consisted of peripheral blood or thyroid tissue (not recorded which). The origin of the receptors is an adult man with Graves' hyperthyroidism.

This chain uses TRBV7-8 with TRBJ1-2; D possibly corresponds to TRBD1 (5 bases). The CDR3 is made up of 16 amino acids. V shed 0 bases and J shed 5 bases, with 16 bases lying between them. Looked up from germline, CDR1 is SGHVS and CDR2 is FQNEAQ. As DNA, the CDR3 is TGTGCCAGCAGCTTAGCAAGGCAGGGAACCCGGTATGGCTACACCTTC. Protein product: CASSLARQGTRYGYTF.

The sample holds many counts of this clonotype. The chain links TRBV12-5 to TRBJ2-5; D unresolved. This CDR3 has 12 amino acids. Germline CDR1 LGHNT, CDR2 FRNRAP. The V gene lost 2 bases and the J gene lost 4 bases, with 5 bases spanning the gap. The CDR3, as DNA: TGTGCTAGTGGTTTGTTCGGAGAGACCCAGTACTTC. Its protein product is CASGLFGETQYF.

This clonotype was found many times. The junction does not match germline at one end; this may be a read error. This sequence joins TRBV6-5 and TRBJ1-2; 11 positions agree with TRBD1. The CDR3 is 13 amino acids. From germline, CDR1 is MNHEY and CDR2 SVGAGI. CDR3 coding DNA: TGTGCCAGCAGTAACCTCGGGACAGGGGGTTGGGCCTTC. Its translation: CASSNLGTGGWAF.

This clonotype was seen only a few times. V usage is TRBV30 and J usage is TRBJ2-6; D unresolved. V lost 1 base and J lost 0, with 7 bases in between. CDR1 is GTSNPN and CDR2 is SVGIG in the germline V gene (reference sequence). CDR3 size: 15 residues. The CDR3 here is CAWSARSSGANVLTF. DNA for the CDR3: TGTGCCTGGAGTGCCCGGAGCTCTGGGGCCAACGTCCTGACTTTC. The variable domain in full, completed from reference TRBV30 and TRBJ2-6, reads SQTIHQWPATLVQPVGSPLSLECTVEGTSNPNLYWYRQAAGRGLQLLFYSVGIGQISSEVPQNLSASRPQDRQFILSSKKLLLSDSGFYLCAWSARSSGANVLTFGAGSRLTVL.

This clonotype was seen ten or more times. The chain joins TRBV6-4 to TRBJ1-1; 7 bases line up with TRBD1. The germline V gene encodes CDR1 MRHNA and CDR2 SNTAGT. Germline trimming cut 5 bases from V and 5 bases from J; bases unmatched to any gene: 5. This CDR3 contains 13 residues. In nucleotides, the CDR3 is TGTGCCAGCAGTAGGGAACAGGGGACTGAAGCTTTCTTT. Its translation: CASSREQGTEAFF.

The CDR3 spells CASSPLSSGSWEQYF. Written as DNA, the CDR3 is TGTGCCAGCTCACCACTTTCTAGCGGGAGTTGGGAGCAGTACTTC. The chain carries TRBV18 and TRBJ2-7, with 10 bases matching TRBD2. The CDR3 covers 15 residues. V lost 1 base to trimming and J lost 7 bases; unmatched junction nucleotides: 7. The germline gives CDR1 KGHSH, CDR2 LQKENI. The full variable domain, rest sourced from reference TRBV18 and TRBJ2-7, is NAGVMQNPRHLVRRRGQEARLRCSPMKGHSHVYWYRQLPEEGLKFMVYLQKENIIDESGMPKERFSAEFPKEGPSILRIQQVVRGDSAAYFCASSPLSSGSWEQYFGPGTRLTVT.

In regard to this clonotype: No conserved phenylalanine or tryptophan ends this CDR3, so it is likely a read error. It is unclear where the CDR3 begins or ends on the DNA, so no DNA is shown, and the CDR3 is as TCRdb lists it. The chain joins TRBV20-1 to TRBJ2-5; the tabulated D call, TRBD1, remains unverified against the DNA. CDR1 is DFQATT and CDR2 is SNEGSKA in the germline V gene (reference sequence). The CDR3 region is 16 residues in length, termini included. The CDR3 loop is CSARTTGTGQYPPFGS.

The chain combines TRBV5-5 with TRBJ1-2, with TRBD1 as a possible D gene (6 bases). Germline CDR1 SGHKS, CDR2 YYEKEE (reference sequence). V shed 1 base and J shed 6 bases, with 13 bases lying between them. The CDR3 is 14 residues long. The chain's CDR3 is CASSLYNRVDGYTF. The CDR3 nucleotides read TGTGCCAGCAGCTTGTACAACAGGGTGGATGGCTACACCTTC.

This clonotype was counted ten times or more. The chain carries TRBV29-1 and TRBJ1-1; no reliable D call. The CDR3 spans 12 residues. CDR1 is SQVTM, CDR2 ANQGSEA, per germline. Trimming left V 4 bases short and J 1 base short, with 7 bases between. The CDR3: CSVARTNTEAFF. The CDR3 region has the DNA TGCAGCGTTGCCCGGACGAACACTGAAGCTTTCTTT.

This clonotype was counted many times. Here the CDR3 reads CSAHSGTGSYEQYF. In DNA, the CDR3 is TGCAGTGCACATTCCGGGACAGGCTCCTACGAGCAGTACTTC. The rearrangement joins TRBV20-1 to TRBJ2-7; 8 positions agree with TRBD1. The CDR3 is made up of 14 amino acids. The germline V gene has CDR1 DFQATT and CDR2 SNEGSKA (reference sequence). The V segment lost 6 bases and the J segment 0 bases; nucleotides outside the gene matches: 7.

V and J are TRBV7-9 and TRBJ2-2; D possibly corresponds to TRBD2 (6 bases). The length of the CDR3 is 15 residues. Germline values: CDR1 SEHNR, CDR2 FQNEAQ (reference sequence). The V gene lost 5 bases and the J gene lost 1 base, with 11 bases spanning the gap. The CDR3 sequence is CASSRGLLNTGELFF. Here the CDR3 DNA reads TGTGCCAGCAGCCGAGGACTACTGAACACCGGGGAGCTGTTTTTT.

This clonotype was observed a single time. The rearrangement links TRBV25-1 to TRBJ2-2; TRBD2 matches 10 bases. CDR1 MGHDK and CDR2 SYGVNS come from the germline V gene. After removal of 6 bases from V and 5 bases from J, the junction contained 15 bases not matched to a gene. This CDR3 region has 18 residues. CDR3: CASSLSTGTSVQTGELFF. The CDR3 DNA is TGTGCCAGCAGCCTAAGCACCGGGACTAGCGTGCAGACCGGGGAGCTGTTTTTT.

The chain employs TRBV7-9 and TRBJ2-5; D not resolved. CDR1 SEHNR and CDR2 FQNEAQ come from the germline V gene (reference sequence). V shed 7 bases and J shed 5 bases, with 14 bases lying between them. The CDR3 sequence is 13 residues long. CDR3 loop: CASTSRFWETQYF. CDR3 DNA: TGTGCCAGCACCTCGAGGTTCTGGGAGACCCAGTACTTC.

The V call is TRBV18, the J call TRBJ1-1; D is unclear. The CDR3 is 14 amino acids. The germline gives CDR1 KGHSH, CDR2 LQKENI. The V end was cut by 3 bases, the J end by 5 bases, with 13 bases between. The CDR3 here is CASSPRGESTEAFF. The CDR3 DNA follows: TGTGCCAGCTCACCCCGCGGGGAATCTACTGAAGCTTTCTTT.

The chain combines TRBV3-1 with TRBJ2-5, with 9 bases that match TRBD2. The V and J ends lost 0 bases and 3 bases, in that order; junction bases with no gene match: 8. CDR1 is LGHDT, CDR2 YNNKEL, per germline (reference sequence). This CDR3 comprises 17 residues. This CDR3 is CASSQESPGLAKETQYF. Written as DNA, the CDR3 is TGTGCCAGCAGCCAAGAAAGTCCGGGACTAGCAAAAGAGACCCAGTACTTC.

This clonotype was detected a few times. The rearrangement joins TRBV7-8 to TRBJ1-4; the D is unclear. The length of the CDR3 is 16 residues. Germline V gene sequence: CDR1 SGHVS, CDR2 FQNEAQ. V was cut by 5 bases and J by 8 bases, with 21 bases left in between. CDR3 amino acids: CASSLEGFWSFEKLFF. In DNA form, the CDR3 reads TGTGCCAGCAGCCTGGAGGGATTTTGGTCGTTCGAAAAACTGTTTTTT.

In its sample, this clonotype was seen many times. CDR3 protein: CAWGHPVVGELFF. The CDR3 DNA sequence: TGTGCCTGGGGGCACCCGGTAGTCGGGGAGCTGTTTTTT. The chain carries TRBV11-3 and TRBJ2-2; D perhaps matches TRBD1 (6 bases). CDR1 is SGHNT, CDR2 YENEEA, per germline. V dropped 11 bases and J dropped 7 bases, with 17 bases sitting between them. CDR3 length: 13 amino acids.

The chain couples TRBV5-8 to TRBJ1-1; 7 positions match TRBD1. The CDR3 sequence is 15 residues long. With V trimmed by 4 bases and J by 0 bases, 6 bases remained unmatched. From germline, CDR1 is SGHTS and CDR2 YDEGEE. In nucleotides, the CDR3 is TGTGCCAGCAGCGACCGCAGGGGGATGAACACTGAAGCTTTCTTT. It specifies CASSDRRGMNTEAFF.

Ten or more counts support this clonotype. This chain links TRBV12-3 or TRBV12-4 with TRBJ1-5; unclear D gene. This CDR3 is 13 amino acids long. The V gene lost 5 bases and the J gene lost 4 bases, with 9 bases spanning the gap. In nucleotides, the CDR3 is TGTGCCAGCAGTCTACTACTAAATCAGCCCCAGCATTTT. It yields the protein CASSLLLNQPQHF.

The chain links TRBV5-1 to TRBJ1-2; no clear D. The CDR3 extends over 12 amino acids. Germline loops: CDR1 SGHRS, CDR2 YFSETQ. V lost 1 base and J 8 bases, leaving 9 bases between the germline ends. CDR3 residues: CASSLMAGGYTF. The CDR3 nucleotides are TGCGCCAGCAGCTTGATGGCGGGAGGCTACACCTTC.

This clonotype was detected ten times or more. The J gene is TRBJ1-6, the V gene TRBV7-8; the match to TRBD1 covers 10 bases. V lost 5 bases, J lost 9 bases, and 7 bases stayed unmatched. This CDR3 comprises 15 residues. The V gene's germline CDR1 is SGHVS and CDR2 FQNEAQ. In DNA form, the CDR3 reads TGTGCCAGCAGCACCGGACAGGGGGTCGGTTCACCCCTCCACTTT. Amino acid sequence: CASSTGQGVGSPLHF.

The CDR3 bases are TGTGCCAGCAGCATAGTTCCAGGAGGGTATGGCTACACCTTC. Protein: CASSIVPGGYGYTF. This rearrangement joins TRBV9 to TRBJ1-2; D not certain. Germline V gives CDR1 SGDLS, CDR2 YYNGEE. This CDR3 comprises 14 residues. V lost 4 bases and J lost 5, with 15 bases in between.

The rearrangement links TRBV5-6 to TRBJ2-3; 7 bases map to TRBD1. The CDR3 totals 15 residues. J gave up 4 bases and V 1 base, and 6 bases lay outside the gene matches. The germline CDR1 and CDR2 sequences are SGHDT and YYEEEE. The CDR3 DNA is TGTGCCAGCAGCTTGACAGGGGCGGGCGCAGATACGCAGTATTTT. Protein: CASSLTGAGADTQYF.

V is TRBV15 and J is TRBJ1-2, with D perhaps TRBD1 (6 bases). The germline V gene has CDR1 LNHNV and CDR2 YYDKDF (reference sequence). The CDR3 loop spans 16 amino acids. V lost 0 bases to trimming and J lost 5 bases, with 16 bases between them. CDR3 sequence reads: CATSRDTGSGVYGYTF. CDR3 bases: TGTGCCACCAGCAGAGATACAGGGAGTGGGGTTTATGGCTACACCTTC.

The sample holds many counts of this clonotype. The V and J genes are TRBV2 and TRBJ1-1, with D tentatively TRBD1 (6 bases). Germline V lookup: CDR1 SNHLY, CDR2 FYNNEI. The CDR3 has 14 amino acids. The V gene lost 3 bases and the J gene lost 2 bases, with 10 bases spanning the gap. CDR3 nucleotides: TGTGCCAGCAGTGAGGCAGGGACAAACACTGAAGCTTTCTTT. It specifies CASSEAGTNTEAFF.

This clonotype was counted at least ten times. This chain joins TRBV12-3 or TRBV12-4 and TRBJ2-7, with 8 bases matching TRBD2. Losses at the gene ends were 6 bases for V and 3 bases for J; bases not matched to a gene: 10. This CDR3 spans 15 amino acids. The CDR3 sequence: CASRKGLADRYEQYF. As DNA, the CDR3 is TGTGCCAGCAGAAAAGGACTAGCCGATCGCTACGAGCAGTACTTC.

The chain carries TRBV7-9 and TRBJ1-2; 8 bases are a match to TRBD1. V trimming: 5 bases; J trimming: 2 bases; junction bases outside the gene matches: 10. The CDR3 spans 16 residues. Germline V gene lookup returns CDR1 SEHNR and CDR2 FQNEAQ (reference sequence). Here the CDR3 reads CASSLSTGTGNYGYTF. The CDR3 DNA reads TGTGCCAGCAGCCTAAGCACCGGGACAGGAAACTATGGCTACACCTTC. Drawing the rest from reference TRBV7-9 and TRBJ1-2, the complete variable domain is DTGVSQNPRHKITKRGQNVTFRCDPISEHNRLYWYRQTLGQGPEFLTYFQNEAQLEKSRLLSDRFSAERPKGSFSTLEIQRTEQGDSAMYLCASSLSTGTGNYGYTFGSGTRLTVV.

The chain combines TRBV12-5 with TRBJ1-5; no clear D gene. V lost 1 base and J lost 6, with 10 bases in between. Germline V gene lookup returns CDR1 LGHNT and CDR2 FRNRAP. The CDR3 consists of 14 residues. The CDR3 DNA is TGTGCTAGTGGTTTGGAGGCCGTTCGTCAGCCCCAGCATTTT. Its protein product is CASGLEAVRQPQHF.

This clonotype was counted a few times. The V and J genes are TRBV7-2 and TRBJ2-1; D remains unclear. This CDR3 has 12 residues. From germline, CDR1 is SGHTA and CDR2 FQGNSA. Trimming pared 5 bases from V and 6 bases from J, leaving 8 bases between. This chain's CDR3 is CASSPNSNEQFF. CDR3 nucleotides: TGTGCCAGCAGCCCGAACTCCAATGAGCAGTTCTTC.

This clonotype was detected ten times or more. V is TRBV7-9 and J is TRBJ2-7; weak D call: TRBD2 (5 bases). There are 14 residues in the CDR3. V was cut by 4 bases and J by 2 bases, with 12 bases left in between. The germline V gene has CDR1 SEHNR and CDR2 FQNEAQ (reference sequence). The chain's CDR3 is CASSSGLSTYEQYF. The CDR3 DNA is TGTGCCAGCAGCTCAGGACTGTCCACCTACGAGCAGTACTTC.

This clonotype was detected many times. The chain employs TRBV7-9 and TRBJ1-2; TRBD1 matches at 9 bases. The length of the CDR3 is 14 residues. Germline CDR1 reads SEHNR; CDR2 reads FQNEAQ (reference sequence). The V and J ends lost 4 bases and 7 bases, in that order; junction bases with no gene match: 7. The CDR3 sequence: CASSSGQGNVGYTF. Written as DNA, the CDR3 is TGTGCCAGCAGCTCGGGACAGGGTAATGTTGGCTACACCTTC.